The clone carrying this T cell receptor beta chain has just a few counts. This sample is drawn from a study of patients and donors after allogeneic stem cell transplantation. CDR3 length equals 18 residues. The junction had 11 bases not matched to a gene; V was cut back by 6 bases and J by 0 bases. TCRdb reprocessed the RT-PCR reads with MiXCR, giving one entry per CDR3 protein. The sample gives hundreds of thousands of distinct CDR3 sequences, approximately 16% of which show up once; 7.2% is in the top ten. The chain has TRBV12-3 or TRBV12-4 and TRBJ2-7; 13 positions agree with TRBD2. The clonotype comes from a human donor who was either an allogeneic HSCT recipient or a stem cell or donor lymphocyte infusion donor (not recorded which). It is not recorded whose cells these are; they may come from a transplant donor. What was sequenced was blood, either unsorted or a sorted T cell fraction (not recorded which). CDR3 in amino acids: CASSSPTSGGTYSYEQYF. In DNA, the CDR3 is TGTGCCAGCAGCAGCCCGACTAGCGGGGGGACCTACTCCTACGAGCAGTACTTC.